The 26 T cell receptor beta chains presented below share a single source sample, sequenced in a study of cytomegalovirus exposure and HLA in healthy donors. PCR was performed using 60 Vbeta and 13 Jbeta primers. Here immunoSEQ multiplex PCR was the method, and the copy in TCRdb shows in-frame clones only, minus some. There are about 190,000 clones in the sample; 79% occur only once, and about 1.5% lies in the top ten. The sample was PBMCs. These TCRs come from a woman under 30 in good health and CMV-seronegative.

The chain has TRBV9 and TRBJ2-1; 7 nucleotides match TRBD2. The V gene's germline CDR1 is SGDLS and CDR2 YYNGEE. Unmatched junction bases numbered 13, after V lost 3 bases and J lost 7 bases. CDR3 size: 16 residues. The CDR3 region has the DNA TGTGCCAGCAGCGCCCCGCGGGGGAGGAATGGAAATGAGCAGTTCTTC. Translating it yields CASSAPRGRNGNEQFF.

This clone was seen only once. This chain connects TRBV27 to TRBJ2-5, with D tentatively TRBD1 (6 bases). The CDR3 runs to 14 residues. V lost 5 bases and J 5 bases, leaving 15 bases between the germline ends. The germline V gene has CDR1 MNHEY and CDR2 SMNVEV (reference sequence). The CDR3 bases are TGTGCCAGCAGTGGGTGGGGGCGGCGGGAGACCCAGTACTTC. Translating gives CASSGWGRRETQYF.

This chain uses TRBV6-5 with TRBJ2-7, with D maybe TRBD2 (6 bases). In germline, CDR1 is MNHEY, CDR2 SVGAGI. The CDR3 length is 15 residues. Trimming removed 0 bases from V and 6 bases from J, with 15 bases in between. This CDR3 reads CASSYSIGSEGEQYF. The CDR3 bases are TGTGCCAGCAGTTACTCGATCGGGAGTGAGGGCGAGCAGTACTTC.

The CDR3 nucleotides are TGTGCCAGCAGTTCCTCGAGGGACAGATACACCCAAGAGACCCAGTACTTC. Translated, it gives CASSSSRDRYTQETQYF. The V and J genes are TRBV27 and TRBJ2-5, with TRBD1 matching over 7 bases. Trimming cost V 4 bases and J 1 base; bases outside gene matches: 12. Germline V CDR1 and CDR2: MNHEY, SMNVEV (reference sequence). CDR3 size: 17 residues.

The chain carries TRBV27 and TRBJ1-3; D unclear. The CDR3 sequence is 13 residues long. Deletions cut 5 bases from V and 0 bases from J, with 5 bases between. Germline loops: CDR1 MNHEY, CDR2 SMNVEV (reference sequence). The CDR3 here is CASSPSSGNTIYF. The CDR3 DNA reads as TGTGCCAGCAGTCCTAGCTCTGGAAACACCATATATTTT.

This rearrangement joins TRBV5-1 to TRBJ2-7, with 7 bases that match TRBD1. V trimming: 4 bases; J trimming: 3 bases; junction bases outside the gene matches: 4. This CDR3 comprises 13 residues. From germline, CDR1 is SGHRS and CDR2 YFSETQ. The CDR3 protein is CASSPGQSYEQYF. CDR3 nucleotide sequence: TGCGCCAGCAGCCCGGGACAGAGCTACGAGCAGTACTTC. The variable domain in full, with the rest retrieved from reference TRBV5-1 and TRBJ2-7, is KAGVTQTPRYLIKTRGQQVTLSCSPISGHRSVSWYQQTPGQGLQFLFEYFSETQRNKGNFPGRFSGRQFSNSRSEMNVSTLELGDSALYLCASSPGQSYEQYFGPGTRLTVT.

V and J are TRBV7-3 and TRBJ2-3; no clear D. The V end lost 2 bases, the J end lost 4 bases, and 10 bases lay between the germline ends. The CDR3 totals 14 residues. Germline CDR1 is SGHTA and CDR2 is FQGTGA. The DNA for the CDR3 is TGTGCCAGCAGCTTAGGCTTACCCCCAGATACGCAGTATTTT. This codes for CASSLGLPPDTQYF.

The genes are TRBV7-2 and TRBJ2-5; weak D call: TRBD1 (5 bases). The germline CDR1 and CDR2 sequences are SGHTA and FQGNSA. The CDR3 is made up of 16 amino acids. V gave up 4 bases and J gave up 0 bases, with 15 bases separating them. The chain's CDR3 is CASSSQDNPYQETQYF. CDR3 coding DNA: TGTGCCAGCAGCTCCCAGGACAACCCGTACCAAGAGACCCAGTACTTC.

The chain uses TRBV30 and TRBJ2-7; 8 nucleotides agree with TRBD1. The trim removed 3 bases at V and 2 bases at J, leaving 3 bases unmatched. The V gene's germline CDR1 is GTSNPN and CDR2 SVGIG (reference sequence). The CDR3 sequence is 13 residues long. CDR3 nucleotide sequence: TGTGCCTGGAGGACAGGGGCGGCCTACGAGCAGTACTTC. Protein product: CAWRTGAAYEQYF.

This chain uses TRBV5-1 with TRBJ2-5, with D perhaps TRBD1 (5 bases). Trimming pared 4 bases from V and 0 bases from J, leaving 16 bases between. This CDR3 contains 16 residues. Germline V gene data show CDR1 as SGHRS and CDR2 as YFSETQ. This chain's CDR3 is CASSNSGQGNQETQYF. In nucleotides, the CDR3 is TGCGCCAGCAGCAATTCCGGGCAGGGTAACCAAGAGACCCAGTACTTC.

The chain employs TRBV10-3 and TRBJ2-1; perhaps TRBD2 as D (6 bases). This CDR3 has 17 residues. The V gene lost 7 bases and the J gene lost 6 bases, with 25 bases spanning the gap. CDR1 ENHRY and CDR2 SYGVKD come from the germline V gene. The CDR3 reads CAITPTRTVLTTNEQFF. In DNA form, the CDR3 reads TGTGCCATCACCCCGACTAGGACTGTTTTAACTACCAATGAGCAGTTCTTC.

The chain joins TRBV11-3 to TRBJ2-5; TRBD2 aligns across 7 bases. V lost 3 bases and J lost 5; bases outside the gene matches: 6. Germline CDR1 reads SGHNT; CDR2 reads YENEEA. CDR3 length equals 14 residues. CDR3 DNA: TGTGCCAGCAGCTTGGGACTATCCGCGGAGACCCAGTACTTC. Protein sequence: CASSLGLSAETQYF.

This chain links TRBV15 with TRBJ1-5, with D perhaps matching TRBD1 (6 bases). The ends were cut back, 0 bases at V and 4 bases at J, with 13 bases in the middle. The CDR3 has 16 amino acids. The germline CDR1 and CDR2 sequences are LNHNV and YYDKDF (reference sequence). This CDR3 reads CATSRDRGGENQPQHF. CDR3 sequence (DNA): TGTGCCACCAGCAGAGATCGAGGGGGAGAAAATCAGCCCCAGCATTTT.

The genes are TRBV7-8 and TRBJ1-5, with 7 bases identical to TRBD1. V was clipped by 5 bases and J by 9 bases; unmatched bases: 13. The germline gives CDR1 SGHVS, CDR2 FQNEAQ. The CDR3 has 15 residues. Here the CDR3 reads CASSPRTGGGTPQHF. The CDR3 coding sequence is TGTGCCAGCAGCCCTCGGACAGGAGGGGGAACGCCCCAGCATTTT.

CDR3 DNA sequence: TGTGCCAGCAGCCATCAGGGGGTAGCCTACGAGCAGTACTTC. This gives the protein CASSHQGVAYEQYF. V gene TRBV5-6 combines with J gene TRBJ2-7; 7 bases fit TRBD1. The trim removed 4 bases at V and 2 bases at J, leaving 6 bases unmatched. The CDR3 totals 14 residues. Germline V gene data show CDR1 as SGHDT and CDR2 as YYEEEE.

The rearrangement uses TRBV7-2 and TRBJ2-2; 9 positions agree with TRBD1. Trimming cost V 1 base and J 6 bases; bases outside gene matches: 9. CDR1 is SGHTA, CDR2 FQGNSA, per germline. CDR3 length: 17 amino acids. The CDR3 is CASSLVSVTGGAGELFF. CDR3 in DNA: TGTGCCAGCAGCTTAGTATCCGTGACAGGGGGGGCCGGGGAGCTGTTTTTT.

The chain combines TRBV5-1 with TRBJ1-1; possibly TRBD1 for D (6 bases). Germline loops: CDR1 SGHRS, CDR2 YFSETQ. V was trimmed by 3 bases and J by 4 bases, leaving 19 bases between them. The CDR3 spans 16 residues. CDR3 DNA: TGCGCCAGCAGCTCCGGGGCGCTGACAGGCGCCACTGAAGCTTTCTTT. This translates into CASSSGALTGATEAFF. Complete variable domain (other parts from reference TRBV5-1 and TRBJ1-1): KAGVTQTPRYLIKTRGQQVTLSCSPISGHRSVSWYQQTPGQGLQFLFEYFSETQRNKGNFPGRFSGRQFSNSRSEMNVSTLELGDSALYLCASSSGALTGATEAFFGQGTRLTVV.

J is TRBJ2-3 and V is TRBV7-3, with 9 bases fitting TRBD2. The length of the CDR3 is 16 residues. Germline CDR1 reads SGHTA; CDR2 reads FQGTGA. Trimming removed 1 base from V and 4 bases from J; junction bases left unmatched: 6. In nucleotides, the CDR3 is TGTGCCAGCAGCTTAAATCCTAGCGGGGCGGCAGATACGCAGTATTTT. Its translation is CASSLNPSGAADTQYF.

This clone was picked up one time. The CDR3, as DNA: TGTGCCAGCAGTTCTAGCTCTGGGGCCAACGTCCTGACTTTC. Protein product: CASSSSSGANVLTF. This chain links TRBV28 with TRBJ2-6; D is undetermined. From germline, CDR1 is MDHEN and CDR2 SYDVKM. Trimming cost V 4 bases and J 0 bases, with 4 bases left between them. The CDR3 loop spans 14 amino acids.

The CDR3 here is CASSIQGLAASYEQYF. CDR3 bases: TGTGCCAGTAGTATCCAGGGACTAGCGGCCTCCTACGAGCAGTACTTC. The rearrangement links TRBV19 to TRBJ2-7; 11 bases match TRBD2. This CDR3 contains 16 residues. The V gene end was trimmed by 3 bases and the J gene end by 0 bases; junction bases not matched to a gene: 4. Germline V gives CDR1 LNHDA, CDR2 SQIVND (reference sequence).

The gene calls are TRBV7-2 and TRBJ2-3; no definite D call. This CDR3 is built from 12 residues. CDR1 is SGHTA and CDR2 is FQGNSA in the germline V gene. The V end lost 3 bases, the J end lost 4 bases, and 5 bases lay between the germline ends. CDR3 in amino acids: CASSFLSDTQYF. In nucleotides, the CDR3 is TGTGCCAGCAGCTTCCTTTCAGATACGCAGTATTTT.

This chain connects TRBV4-1 to TRBJ1-3; maybe TRBD1 (5 bases). CDR1 and CDR2 from the germline V gene are MGHRA and YSYEKL. The CDR3 extends over 16 amino acids. The ends were cut back, 3 bases at V and 4 bases at J, with 16 bases in the middle. CDR3 bases: TGCGCCAGCAGCCATTATTTCAGGGTGGGGGGAAACACCATATATTTT. Translated: CASSHYFRVGGNTIYF.

V is TRBV11-3 and J is TRBJ2-1; D might be TRBD2 (7 bases). Germline values: CDR1 SGHNT, CDR2 YENEEA. The CDR3 has 17 residues. Deletions cut 5 bases from V and 6 bases from J, with 23 bases between. Written as DNA, the CDR3 is TGTGCCAGCAGCCCTCAGGGGCGGCCGGGGGGTTTCAATGAGCAGTTCTTC. It yields the protein CASSPQGRPGGFNEQFF.

The chain is built from TRBV4-1 and TRBJ2-7; the match to TRBD2 covers 11 bases. Germline loops: CDR1 MGHRA, CDR2 YSYEKL. J was trimmed by 0 bases and V by 6 bases; bases with no gene match: 4. The CDR3 length is 15 residues. The CDR3 region has the DNA TGCGCCAGCAGACCGACTAGCGGGGACTCCTACGAGCAGTACTTC. Translation gives CASRPTSGDSYEQYF.

The chain has TRBV28 and TRBJ2-5; TRBD2 agrees at 9 bases. The trim removed 3 bases at V and 9 bases at J, leaving 8 bases unmatched. This CDR3 has 14 residues. CDR1 is MDHEN and CDR2 is SYDVKM in the germline V gene. The CDR3 DNA reads TGTGCCAGCAGTTTGGCTAGCGGGGCTGGGGCCCAGTACTTC. Amino acid sequence: CASSLASGAGAQYF. The variable domain in full, with the rest retrieved from reference TRBV28 and TRBJ2-5, is DVKVTQSSRYLVKRTGEKVFLECVQDMDHENMFWYRQDPGLGLRLIYFSYDVKMKEKGDIPEGYSVSREKKERFSLILESASTNQTSMYLCASSLASGAGAQYFGPGTRLLVL.

This rearrangement joins TRBV4-1 to TRBJ2-4, with TRBD1 matching 7 bases. CDR1 MGHRA and CDR2 YSYEKL come from the germline V gene. V lost 0 bases and J lost 9; bases outside the gene matches: 8. The CDR3 is made up of 15 amino acids. The chain's CDR3 is CASSQEKGTEGIQYF. CDR3 sequence (DNA): TGCGCCAGCAGCCAAGAGAAAGGGACAGAGGGCATTCAGTACTTC.